Shown below are 5 T cell receptor beta chains from a single sample sequenced in a study of T cell responses to AZD1222 COVID-19 vaccine (TCRdb year 2021). The library was built by means of the immunoSEQ multiplex PCR assay. TCRdb limited this immuneACCESS table to in-frame rearrangements with V and J called. A share of clones is missing; checked studies link under half to unresolved V genes, and the rest is unexplained. The sample table lists about 120,000 clones, nearly 90% of them with a count of one. 3.2% of the sample is held by the ten biggest clonotypes. The intended sense of this specimen's time point label: baseline before first vaccination. The source material was peripheral blood, sampled on day 0 of AZD1222 vaccination. These receptors were obtained from an adult in good health.

This chain joins TRBV5-6 and TRBJ2-7; D unclear. Trimming pared 2 bases from V and 3 bases from J, leaving 9 bases between. The CDR3 totals 13 residues. Germline V lookup: CDR1 SGHDT, CDR2 YYEEEE. The CDR3 reads CASSLPAYYEQYF. The CDR3 DNA sequence: TGTGCCAGCAGCTTACCCGCCTACTACGAGCAGTACTTC.

The rearrangement uses TRBV9 and TRBJ2-5; D unclear. The CDR3 sequence is 13 residues long. The germline gives CDR1 SGDLS, CDR2 YYNGEE. Trimming left V 0 bases short and J 2 bases short, with 5 bases between. In DNA form, the CDR3 reads TGTGCCAGCAGCGTAGCGCAGCAAGAGACCCAGTACTTC. Translated: CASSVAQQETQYF.

The gene calls are TRBV9 and TRBJ2-7; D gene ambiguous. Germline V lookup: CDR1 SGDLS, CDR2 YYNGEE. Trimming pared 3 bases from V and 4 bases from J, leaving 20 bases between. This CDR3 comprises 16 residues. The CDR3 sequence: CASSANRWGRTYEQYF. For the CDR3, the DNA is TGTGCCAGCAGCGCTAACCGGTGGGGTAGAACATACGAGCAGTACTTC.

This chain links TRBV7-3 with TRBJ2-3; D unresolved. V was pared by 2 bases and J by 0 bases, with 6 bases between. Germline V gene sequence: CDR1 SGHTA, CDR2 FQGTGA. CDR3 length: 14 residues. The CDR3 region is CASSLSQSTDTQYF. The DNA of the CDR3 is TGTGCCAGCAGCTTATCCCAGAGCACAGATACGCAGTATTTT.

This clone was detected once. One junction end disagrees with the germline gene, perhaps due to a read error. The chain joins TRBV19 to TRBJ2-2; D is perhaps TRBD2 (7 bases). The CDR3 totals 14 residues. Germline loops: CDR1 LNHDA, CDR2 SQIVND (reference sequence). CDR3 nucleotide sequence: TGTGCCCGTAGGGGGGGCAGGAGGACCGGGGAGCTGTTTTTT. Residues: CARRGGRRTGELFF.